The clone carrying this T cell receptor (beta chain) has at least ten counts. The antigen remains unidentified. These data belong to a study of T cells after yellow fever vaccination. Whole-study findings and limits: Most clones from primary vaccination resurfaced after the booster (around 97% CD4, less than 90% CD8).

TCRdb recomputed calls from the 5' RACE reads with MiXCR, one row per CDR3 protein. The sample records around 100,000 distinct CDR3 sequences, 6.5% to 9% being singletons. This material consisted of CD8+ T cells sorted from PBMCs, taken 45 days after the yellow fever booster vaccination. This receptor was identified in a man younger than 40 who received the YFV17D yellow fever vaccine.

The CDR3 is CASSPPAWQNTEAFF. As DNA, the CDR3 is TGTGCCAGCTCACCACCTGCATGGCAGAACACTGAAGCTTTCTTT. The gene calls are TRBV18 and TRBJ1-1, with D uncertain. V lost 0 bases and J lost 1, with 9 bases in between. The germline CDR1 and CDR2 sequences are KGHSH and LQKENI. The CDR3 covers 15 residues.